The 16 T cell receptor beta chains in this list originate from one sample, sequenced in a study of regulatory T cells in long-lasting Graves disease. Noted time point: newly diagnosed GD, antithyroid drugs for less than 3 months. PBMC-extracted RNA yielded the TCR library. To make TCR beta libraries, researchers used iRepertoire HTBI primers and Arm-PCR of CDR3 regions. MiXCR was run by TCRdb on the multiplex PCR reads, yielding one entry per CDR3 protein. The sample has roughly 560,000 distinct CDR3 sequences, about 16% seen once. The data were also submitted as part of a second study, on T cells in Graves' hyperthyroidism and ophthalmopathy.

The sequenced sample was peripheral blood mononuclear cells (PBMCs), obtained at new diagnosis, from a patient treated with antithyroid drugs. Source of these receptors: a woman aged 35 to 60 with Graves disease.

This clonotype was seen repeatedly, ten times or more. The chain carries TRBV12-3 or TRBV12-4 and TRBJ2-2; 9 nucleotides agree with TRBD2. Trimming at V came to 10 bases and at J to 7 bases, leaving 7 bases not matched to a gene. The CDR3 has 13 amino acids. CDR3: CATWTSDHGELFF. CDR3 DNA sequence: TGTGCCACCTGGACTAGCGACCACGGGGAGCTGTTTTTT.

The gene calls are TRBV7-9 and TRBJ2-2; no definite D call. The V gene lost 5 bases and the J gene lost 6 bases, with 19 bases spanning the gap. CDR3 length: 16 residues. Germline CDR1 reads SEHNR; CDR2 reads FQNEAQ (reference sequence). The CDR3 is CASSPIVSIGAGELFF. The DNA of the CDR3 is TGTGCCAGCAGCCCTATCGTGTCTATTGGTGCCGGGGAGCTGTTTTTT. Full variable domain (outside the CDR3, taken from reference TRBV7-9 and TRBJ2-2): DTGVSQNPRHKITKRGQNVTFRCDPISEHNRLYWYRQTLGQGPEFLTYFQNEAQLEKSRLLSDRFSAERPKGSFSTLEIQRTEQGDSAMYLCASSPIVSIGAGELFFGEGSRLTVL.

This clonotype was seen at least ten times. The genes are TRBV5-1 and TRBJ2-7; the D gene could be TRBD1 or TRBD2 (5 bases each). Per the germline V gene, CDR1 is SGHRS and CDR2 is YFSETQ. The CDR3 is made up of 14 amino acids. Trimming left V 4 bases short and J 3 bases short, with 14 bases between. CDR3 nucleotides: TGCGCCAGCAGCCCCCGGGACGGTTACTACGAGCAGTACTTC. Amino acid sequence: CASSPRDGYYEQYF.

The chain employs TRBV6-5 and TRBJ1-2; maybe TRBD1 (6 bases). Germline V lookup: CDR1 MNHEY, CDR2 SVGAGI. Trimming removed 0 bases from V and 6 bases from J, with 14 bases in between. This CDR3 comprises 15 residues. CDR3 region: CASSYSNRVGDGYTF. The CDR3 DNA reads TGTGCCAGCAGTTACTCGAACAGGGTCGGAGATGGCTACACCTTC.

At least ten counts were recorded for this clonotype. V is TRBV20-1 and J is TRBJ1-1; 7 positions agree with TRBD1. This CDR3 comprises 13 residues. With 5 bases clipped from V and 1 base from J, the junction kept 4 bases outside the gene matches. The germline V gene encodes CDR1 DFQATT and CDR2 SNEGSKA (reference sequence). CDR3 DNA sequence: TGCAGTGCTTCCGGGACAGCGAACACTGAAGCTTTCTTT. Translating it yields CSASGTANTEAFF.

The CDR3 region is CASSLTFRDEQYF. As DNA, the CDR3 is TGTGCCAGCAGCTTAACGTTCAGAGACGAGCAGTACTTC. The chain couples TRBV7-3 to TRBJ2-7; D not certain. This CDR3 comprises 13 residues. The V and J ends lost 0 bases and 5 bases respectively, with 8 bases between them. Germline CDR1 reads SGHTA; CDR2 reads FQGTGA. Combining the CDR3 with reference TRBV7-3 and TRBJ2-7 gives the whole variable domain GAGVSQTPSNKVTEKGKYVELRCDPISGHTALYWYRQSLGQGPEFLIYFQGTGAADDSGLPNDRFFAVRPEGSVSTLKIQRTERGDSAVYLCASSLTFRDEQYFGPGTRLTVT.

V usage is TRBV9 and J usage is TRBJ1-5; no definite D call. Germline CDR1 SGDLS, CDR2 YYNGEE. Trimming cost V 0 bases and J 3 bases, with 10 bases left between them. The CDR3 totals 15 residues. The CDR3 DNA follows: TGTGCCAGCAGCGTAGAAGGGTTCGTCAATCAGCCCCAGCATTTT. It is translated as CASSVEGFVNQPQHF.

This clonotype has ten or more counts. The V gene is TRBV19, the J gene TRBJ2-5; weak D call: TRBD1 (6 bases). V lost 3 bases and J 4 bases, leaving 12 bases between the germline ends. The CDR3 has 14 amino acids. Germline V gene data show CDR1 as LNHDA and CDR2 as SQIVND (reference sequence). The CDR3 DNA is TGTGCCAGTAGTATCGGGAAAGGGGGAGAGACCCAGTACTTC. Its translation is CASSIGKGGETQYF.

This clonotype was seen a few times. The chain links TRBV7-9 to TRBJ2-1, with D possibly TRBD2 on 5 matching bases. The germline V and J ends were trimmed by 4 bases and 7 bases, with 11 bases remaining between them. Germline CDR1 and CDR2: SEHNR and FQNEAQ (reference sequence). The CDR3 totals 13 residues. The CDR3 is CASSSSRENEQFF. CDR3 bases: TGTGCCAGCAGCTCCTCCCGGGAAAATGAGCAGTTCTTC.

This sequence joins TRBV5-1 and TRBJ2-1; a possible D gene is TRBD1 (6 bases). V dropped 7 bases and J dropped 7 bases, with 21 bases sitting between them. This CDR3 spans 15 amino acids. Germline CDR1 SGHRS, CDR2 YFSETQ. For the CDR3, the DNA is TGCGCCAGCTGTATTGAGGGGGTGTCTTATAATGAGCAGTTCTTC. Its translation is CASCIEGVSYNEQFF.

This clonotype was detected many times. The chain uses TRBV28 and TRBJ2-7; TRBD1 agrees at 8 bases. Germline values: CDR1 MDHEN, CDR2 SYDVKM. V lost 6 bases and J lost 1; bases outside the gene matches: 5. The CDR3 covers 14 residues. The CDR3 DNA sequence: TGTGCCAGCAGCCGGGACAGGCCATCCTACGAGCAGTACTTC. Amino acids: CASSRDRPSYEQYF.

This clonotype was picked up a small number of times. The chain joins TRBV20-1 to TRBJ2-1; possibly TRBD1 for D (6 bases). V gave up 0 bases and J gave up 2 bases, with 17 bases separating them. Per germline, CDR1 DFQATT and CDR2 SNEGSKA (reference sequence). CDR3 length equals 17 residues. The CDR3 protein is CSARDLGRGAPYNEQFF. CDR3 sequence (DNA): TGCAGTGCTAGAGATCTCGGCAGGGGAGCTCCCTACAATGAGCAGTTCTTC.

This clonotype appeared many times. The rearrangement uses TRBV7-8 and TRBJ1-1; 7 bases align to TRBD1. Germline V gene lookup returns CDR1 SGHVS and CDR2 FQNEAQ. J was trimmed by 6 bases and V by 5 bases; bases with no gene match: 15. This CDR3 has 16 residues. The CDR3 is CASSPGQAAPVAEAFF. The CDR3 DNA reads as TGTGCCAGCAGCCCAGGACAGGCTGCCCCGGTGGCTGAAGCTTTCTTT.

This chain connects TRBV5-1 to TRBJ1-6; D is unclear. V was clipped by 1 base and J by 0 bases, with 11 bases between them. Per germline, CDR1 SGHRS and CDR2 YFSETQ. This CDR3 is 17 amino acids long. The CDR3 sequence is CASSLTEISSYNSPLHF. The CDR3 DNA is TGCGCCAGCAGCTTGACAGAAATAAGCTCCTATAATTCACCCCTCCACTTT.

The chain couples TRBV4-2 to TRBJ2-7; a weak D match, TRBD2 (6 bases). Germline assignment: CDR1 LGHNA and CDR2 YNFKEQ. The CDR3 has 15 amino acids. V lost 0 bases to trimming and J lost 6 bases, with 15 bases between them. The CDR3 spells CASSQDLARGAEQYF. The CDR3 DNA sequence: TGTGCCAGCAGCCAAGATCTAGCGAGGGGCGCCGAGCAGTACTTC.

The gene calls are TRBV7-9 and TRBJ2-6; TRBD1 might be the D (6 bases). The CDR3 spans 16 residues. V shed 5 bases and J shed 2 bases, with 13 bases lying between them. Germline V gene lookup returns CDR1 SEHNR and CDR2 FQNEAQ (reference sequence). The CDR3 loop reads CASSTLQGAGANVLTF. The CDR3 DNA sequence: TGTGCCAGCAGCACCTTACAGGGCGCTGGGGCCAACGTCCTGACTTTC.